This T cell receptor beta chain emerged from a study of blood T cell repertoires in COVID-19. Study-wide background: Whether acute or convalescent, the COVID-19 samples came from the United States, Italy and Spain. Nucleic acid was either cDNA or gDNA, and it came from T cells, B-cell-depleted T cells, or PBMCs.

Study processing details: By means of reference gene primer amplification, nucleated cell counts were estimated. Repertoires were generated with immunoSEQ multiplex PCR, while TCRdb's copy carries only in-frame clones and drops some. That table furnishes V, J and clone size, whereas the DNA furnished D and trimming. The table has around 100,000 clones, roughly 88% seen once. Trimming cost V 1 base and J 5 bases; bases outside gene matches: 6. The CDR3 runs to 15 residues. Germline V CDR1 and CDR2: WNHNN, SYGVQD (reference sequence). The sequence was collected from an older woman with acute or convalescent COVID-19. V usage is TRBV10-1 and J usage is TRBJ2-5; 8 nucleotides align to TRBD1. Material: peripheral blood. The CDR3 DNA follows: TGCGCCAGCAGTGAGTTTCAGGGGGCGATTGAGACCCAGTACTTC. It yields the protein CASSEFQGAIETQYF.